The entry that follows covers one T cell receptor (beta chain) sequence. Its antigen is unknown. The data were taken from a study of blood T cells in healthy people across ages. As for the study in general: In model experiments, template switching was able to capture about one barcoded beta molecule for every two T cells that were present.

The extraction recovered at least 5.5 micrograms of total RNA per sample. Whole-study results and caveats: There was a strong correlation between TCR beta diversity and naive T cell percentage.

Germline V gene data show CDR1 as ENHRY and CDR2 as SYGVKD. CDR3 size: 17 residues. V was clipped by 1 base and J by 1 base, with 16 bases between them. The authors ran a second PCR of 7 to 11 cycles using a sample-barcoded 5' primer and a J-beta primer mix. Each CDR3 protein is one row after TCRdb ran MiXCR on the 5' RACE reads. This sample has 1,800,000 or so distinct CDR3 sequences, with about two fifths found just once. The sample taken for sequencing was blood. The source is a human donor in good health. This chain connects TRBV10-3 to TRBJ1-2; D is unclear. The CDR3 region has the DNA TGTGCCATCAGTGAGTTCGTGGTTGAACACTATAACTATGGCTACACCTTC. It is translated as CAISEFVVEHYNYGYTF.